This TCR beta chain is drawn from a study of blood T cell repertoires in COVID-19. Donors were grouped by their self-reported clinical history. In the authors' methods: Counts of nucleated cells, estimated from reference gene primer amplification, were obtained. Libraries were prepared by immunoSEQ multiplex PCR; TCRdb keeps only in-frame clonotypes and omits some of them. The V and J calls and clone size were taken over from that table, and D and trimming were inferred from the DNA. Of 430,000 or so clones in the sample, roughly 90% were seen once. The receptor comes from a woman between 40 and 50 years old who had recovered from COVID-19. Sequencing was performed on PBMCs or T cells enriched from blood (not recorded which).

The CDR3 spells CASSLGGRGNYGYTF. The CDR3 nucleotides read TGCGCCAGCAGCTTGGGGGGCAGGGGAAACTATGGCTACACCTTC. The V call is TRBV5-1, the J call TRBJ1-2, with D possibly matching TRBD1 (6 bases). Trimming pared 0 bases from V and 2 bases from J, leaving 11 bases between. CDR3 length: 15 residues. CDR1 is SGHRS and CDR2 is YFSETQ in the germline V gene.